The table lists the clone carrying this T cell receptor (beta chain) with a few counts. Its antigen is currently unknown. Germline V CDR1 and CDR2: GTSNPN, SVGIG (reference sequence). V shed 5 bases and J shed 5 bases, with 9 bases lying between them. This CDR3 spans 11 amino acids. Around 100 mL of blood, on average, came from one heparinised draw per donor. Via the markers CD45RO/CCR7/CD25/CD127/CD95/CD27, stem cell-like memory, regulatory, central memory and naive CD4+ cells were sorted. Expressed TCRB transcripts were sequenced after all isolated RNA was converted to cDNA. Method: immunoSEQ multiplex PCR; TCRdb's copy keeps in-frame clones and lacks some. The sample lists 300,000 or so clones, roughly 14% occurring once. This sample was included in a study of beta chain features in type 1 diabetes. Study results and caveats: In all four CD4+ subsets, TCRB CDR3 length was significantly, moderately reduced in type 1 diabetes.

The sequence came from a woman aged 18-30 years with type 1 diabetes. Specimen: naive CD4+ T cells from blood. This chain uses TRBV30 with TRBJ2-5, with a possible D match to TRBD2 (6 bases). The chain's CDR3 is CAWAAGETQYF. In DNA, the CDR3 is TGTGCCTGGGCCGCGGGGGAGACCCAGTACTTC.